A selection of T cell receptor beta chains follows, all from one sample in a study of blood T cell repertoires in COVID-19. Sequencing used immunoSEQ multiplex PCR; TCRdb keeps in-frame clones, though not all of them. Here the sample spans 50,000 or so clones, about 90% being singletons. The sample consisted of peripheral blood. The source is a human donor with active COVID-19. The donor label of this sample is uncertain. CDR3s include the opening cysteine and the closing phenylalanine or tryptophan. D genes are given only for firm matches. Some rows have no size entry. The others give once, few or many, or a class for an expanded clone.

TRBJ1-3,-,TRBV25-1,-,CASSESSQDRVKANTIYF,TGTGCCAGCAGTGAATCCTCCCAGGACAGAGTGAAGGCGAACACCATATATTTT
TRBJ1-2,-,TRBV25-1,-,CASSEFVAGRYGYTF,TGTGCCAGCAGTGAATTCGTTGCAGGGCGCTATGGCTACACCTTC
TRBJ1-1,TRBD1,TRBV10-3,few,CAISQTGANTEAFF,TGTGCCATCAGCCAAACAGGGGCGAACACTGAAGCTTTCTTT
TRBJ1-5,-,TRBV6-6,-,CASSSGRAGRNQPQHF,TGTGCCAGCAGTTCCGGGCGGGCAGGACGGAATCAGCCCCAGCATTTT
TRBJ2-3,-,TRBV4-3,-,CASSQDLWEDTQYF,TGCGCCAGCAGCCAAGATCTTTGGGAGGATACGCAGTATTTT
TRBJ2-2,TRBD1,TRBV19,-,CASSTGTGGVTKNTGELFF,TGTGCCAGTAGCACCGGGACAGGGGGAGTTACTAAGAACACCGGGGAGCTGTTTTTT
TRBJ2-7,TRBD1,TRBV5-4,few,CASSRQPGTDYEQYF,TGTGCCAGCAGCCGTCAACCCGGGACAGACTACGAGCAGTACTTC
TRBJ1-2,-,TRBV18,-,CASSPSHLANYGYTF,TGTGCCAGCTCACCAAGTCATCTAGCTAACTATGGCTACACCTTC
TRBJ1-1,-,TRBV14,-,CASSLIWPPGGNTEAFF,TGTGCCAGCAGCCTTATTTGGCCTCCCGGCGGGAACACTGAAGCTTTCTTT
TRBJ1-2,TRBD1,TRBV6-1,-,CASSDWGQHLFGSYGYTF,TGTGCCAGCAGTGATTGGGGACAGCATCTTTTCGGGTCTTATGGCTACACCTTC
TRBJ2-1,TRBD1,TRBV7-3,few,CASTPGTGSNEQFF,TGTGCCAGCACCCCCGGGACAGGCAGCAATGAGCAGTTCTTC
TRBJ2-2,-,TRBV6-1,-,CASSEEAGIGELFF,TGTGCCAGCAGTGAAGAAGCAGGGATCGGGGAGCTGTTTTTT
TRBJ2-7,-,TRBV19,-,CASSIDLPVTYEQYF,TGTGCCAGTAGTATAGATCTTCCAGTAACCTACGAGCAGTACTTC
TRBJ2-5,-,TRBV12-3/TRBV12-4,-,CASSHHGETQYF,TGTGCCAGCAGCCACCACGGGGAGACCCAGTACTTC
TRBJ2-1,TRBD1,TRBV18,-,CASSPRQGAVNEQFF,TGTGCCAGCTCACCCCGACAGGGGGCTGTCAATGAGCAGTTCTTC
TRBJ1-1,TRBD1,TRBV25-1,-,CASKGQGENTEAFF,TGTGCCAGCAAGGGACAGGGGGAGAACACTGAAGCTTTCTTT
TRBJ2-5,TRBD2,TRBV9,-,CASSPSGRLAGPETQYF,TGTGCCAGCAGCCCCTCGGGGCGATTAGCGGGACCAGAGACCCAGTACTTC
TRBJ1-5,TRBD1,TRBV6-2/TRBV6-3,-,CASSHGTGVMDQPQHF,TGTGCCAGCAGCCATGGGACAGGGGTAATGGATCAGCCCCAGCATTTT
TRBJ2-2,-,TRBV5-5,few,CASSASGNTGELFF,TGTGCCAGCAGCGCTTCGGGTAACACCGGGGAGCTGTTTTTT
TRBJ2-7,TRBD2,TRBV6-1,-,CASSELAGEQYF,TGTGCCAGCAGTGAACTAGCGGGGGAGCAGTACTTC
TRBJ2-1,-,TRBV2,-,CASSVGSYNEQFF,TGTGCCAGCAGTGTTGGCAGTTACAATGAGCAGTTCTTC
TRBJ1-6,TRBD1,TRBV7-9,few,CASSFDRVNSPLHF,TGTGCCAGCAGCTTCGACAGGGTCAATTCACCCCTCCACTTT
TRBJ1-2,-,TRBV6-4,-,CASSDSRLGYTF,TGTGCCAGCAGTGACTCGAGGCTGGGCTACACCTTC
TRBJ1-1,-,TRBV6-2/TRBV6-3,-,CASSRRGSEAFF,TGTGCCAGCAGCCGTCGCGGGAGCGAAGCTTTCTTT
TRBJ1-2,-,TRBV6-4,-,CASSAGVNGYGYTF,TGTGCCAGCAGTGCAGGGGTTAATGGCTATGGCTACACCTTC
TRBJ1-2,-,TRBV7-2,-,CASSSSSPRQANYGYTF,TGTGCCAGCAGCTCGTCCAGCCCCCGCCAGGCCAACTATGGCTACACCTTC
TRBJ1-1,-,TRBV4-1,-,CASTKADTDNTEAFF,TGCGCCAGCACCAAGGCCGACACAGATAACACTGAAGCTTTCTTT
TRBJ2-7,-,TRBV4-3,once,CASSQDPGWEQYF,TGCGCCAGCAGCCAAGATCCCGGGTGGGAGCAGTACTTC
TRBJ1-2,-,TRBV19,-,CATGQINYGYTF,TGTGCCACTGGGCAGATTAACTATGGCTACACCTTC
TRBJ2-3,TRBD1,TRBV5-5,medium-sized,CASPGQTTDTQYF,TGTGCCTCCCCGGGACAGACGACAGATACGCAGTATTTT
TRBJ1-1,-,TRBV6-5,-,CASTRPGHNTEAFF,TGTGCCAGCACCCGTCCGGGACACAACACTGAAGCTTTCTTT
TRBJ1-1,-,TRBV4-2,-,CASSQDLGGAFF,TGTGCCAGCAGCCAAGATCTGGGGGGAGCTTTCTTT
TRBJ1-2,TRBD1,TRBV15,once,CATSRTTGGGYTF,TGTGCCACCAGCAGGACTACAGGGGGCGGCTACACCTTC
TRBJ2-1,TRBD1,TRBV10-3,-,CATETGTVNNEQFF,TGTGCCACGGAAACCGGGACAGTCAACAATGAGCAGTTCTTC
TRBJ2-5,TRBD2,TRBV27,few,CASSRGLAGGIQETQYF,TGTGCCAGCAGTAGGGGACTAGCGGGTGGGATACAAGAGACCCAGTACTTC
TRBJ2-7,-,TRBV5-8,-,CASSPRLTVSYEQYF,TGTGCCAGCAGCCCACGGTTGACAGTGTCCTACGAGCAGTACTTC
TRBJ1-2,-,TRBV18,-,CASSPVTGKVFNYGYTF,TGTGCCAGCTCACCCGTCACAGGGAAAGTCTTTAACTATGGCTACACCTTC
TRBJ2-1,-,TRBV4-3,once,CASSQDGGVMGGEQFF,TGCGCCAGCAGCCAAGACGGCGGGGTCATGGGGGGTGAGCAGTTCTTC
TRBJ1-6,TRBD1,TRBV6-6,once,CASSLSGTGYNSPLHF,TGTGCCAGCAGTCTAAGTGGGACAGGATATAATTCACCCCTCCACTTT
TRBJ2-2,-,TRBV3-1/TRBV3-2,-,CASSQDVKAVLVTGELFF,TGTGCCAGCAGCCAAGACGTCAAAGCCGTACTCGTTACCGGGGAGCTGTTTTTT
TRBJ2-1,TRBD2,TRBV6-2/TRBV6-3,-,CASSLLAGGTYNEQFF,TGTGCCAGCAGTCTTTTGGCGGGGGGGACCTACAATGAGCAGTTCTTC
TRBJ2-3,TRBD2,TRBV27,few,CASSLSTSGGTDTQYF,TGTGCCAGCAGTTTATCGACTAGCGGGGGGACAGATACGCAGTATTTT
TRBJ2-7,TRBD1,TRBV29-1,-,CSVDPGQGGYEQYF,TGCAGCGTTGATCCGGGACAGGGAGGTTACGAGCAGTACTTC